Below are 3 T cell receptor beta chains sequenced from a single sample in a study of OX40 agonist ivuxolimab in advanced cancers. Assay used: immunoSEQ multiplex PCR; TCRdb lists only in-frame clones, some missing. This table has tens of thousands of clones, over 75% appearing once. This sample comprised CD4+ or CD8+ T cells sorted from blood, obtained in a trial of the OX40 agonist ivuxolimab. The receptor source for this set is an adult with an advanced solid tumor such as melanoma, head and neck, liver or kidney cancer.

The chain couples TRBV19 to TRBJ2-1; TRBD2 is a possible D gene (5 bases). The CDR3 loop spans 10 amino acids. V was pared by 9 bases and J by 6 bases, with 6 bases between. Germline CDR1 LNHDA, CDR2 SQIVND (reference sequence). CDR3 nucleotide sequence: TGTGCCAGCGGACTCAATGAGCAGTTCTTC. Residues: CASGLNEQFF.

The chain couples TRBV7-6 to TRBJ2-2; 11 bases match TRBD2. This CDR3 is built from 18 residues. J was trimmed by 4 bases and V by 0 bases; bases with no gene match: 7. Germline V gene sequence: CDR1 SGHVS, CDR2 FNYEAQ. For the CDR3, the DNA is TGTGCCAGCAGCTTAGCCCCTAGCGGGGGGTTGGTCACCGGGGAGCTGTTTTTT. As protein: CASSLAPSGGLVTGELFF.

This chain joins TRBV4-1 and TRBJ2-3; 8 positions agree with TRBD1. CDR1 and CDR2 (germline): MGHRA, YSYEKL. The V gene end was trimmed by 0 bases and the J gene end by 1 base; junction bases not matched to a gene: 6. This CDR3 spans 17 amino acids. The CDR3 DNA reads as TGCGCCAGCAGCCAAGACGTCGCGACAGGGGGCACAGATACGCAGTATTTT. The encoded protein is CASSQDVATGGTDTQYF.